These T cell receptor beta chains were read from a single sample in a study of T-cell reconstitution after alpha-beta-depleted transplantation in children. Via MiXCR, TCRdb re-called the PCR reads, giving one row per CDR3 protein. The table has roughly 490,000 distinct CDR3 sequences, about 10% seen once; the top ten hold approximately 14%. The sequencing here drew on PBMCs, mostly from graft donor cells, taken 180 days after TCRalphabeta/CD19-depleted stem cell transplant. The receptors were gathered from a female patient aged 2-15 years who had a stem cell transplant for aplastic anemia, so the T cells may come from the graft donor. Both conserved end residues are part of each CDR3. The D gene is left open where the match is weak. Only part of the rows carry a size: once, few, many, or a class if the clone is expanded.

j_call v_call d_call clone_size cdr3_aa cdr3_nt
TRBJ2-6 TRBV12-3/TRBV12-4 . many CASRRPGQLGSGANVLTF TGTGCCAGCAGGCGGCCGGGACAATTGGGCTCTGGGGCCAACGTCCTGACTTTC
TRBJ2-1 TRBV4-2 . few CASSQDISFNEQFF TGTGCCAGCAGCCAAGACATAAGTTTCAATGAGCAGTTCTTC
TRBJ1-3 TRBV15 . . CATSSSFWGAGNTIYF TGTGCCACCAGCTCCTCTTTTTGGGGCGCTGGAAACACCATATATTTT
TRBJ2-5 TRBV5-1 TRBD1 few CASSLEGQAWETQYF TGCGCCAGCAGCTTGGAGGGACAGGCCTGGGAGACCCAGTACTTC
TRBJ1-1 TRBV3-1 . few CASSQDPNTEAFF TGTGCCAGCAGCCAAGACCCGAACACTGAAGCTTTCTTT
TRBJ2-2 TRBV5-1 TRBD2 . CASLGLAGASGELFF TGCGCCAGCTTGGGACTAGCGGGAGCTTCCGGGGAGCTGTTTTTT
TRBJ1-5 TRBV15 TRBD1 . CATSRQGGNQPQHF TGTGCCACCAGCAGACAGGGGGGCAATCAGCCCCAGCATTTT
TRBJ2-5 TRBV20-1 . few CSALGGWQETQYF TGCAGTGCTCTTGGGGGGTGGCAAGAGACCCAGTACTTC
TRBJ1-5 TRBV4-3 TRBD1 many CASSYGTGFGNQPQHF TGCGCCAGCAGCTACGGGACAGGGTTTGGAAATCAGCCCCAGCATTTT
TRBJ1-3 TRBV12-5 . . CASGLVQVRGGNTIYF TGTGCTAGTGGTTTGGTCCAGGTCCGAGGGGGAAACACCATATATTTT
TRBJ2-3 TRBV7-8 TRBD2 few CASSLVGLGADTQYF TGTGCCAGCAGCTTAGTCGGACTAGGCGCAGATACGCAGTATTTT
TRBJ2-2 TRBV4-3 . . CASSQGVGKGNTGELFF TGCGCCAGCAGCCAAGGAGTGGGGAAGGGGAACACCGGGGAGCTGTTTTTT
TRBJ2-1 TRBV20-1 TRBD2 . CSVSVLAGGLYEQFF TGCAGTGTTTCGGTCCTAGCGGGAGGGCTATATGAGCAGTTCTTC
TRBJ2-1 TRBV18 . . CASSQGSLYNEQFF TGTGCCAGCTCACAGGGGTCCCTTTACAATGAGCAGTTCTTC
TRBJ2-1 TRBV5-1 . few CASSLLLTNNEQFF TGCGCCAGCAGCTTATTACTAACCAACAATGAGCAGTTCTTC
TRBJ1-2 TRBV29-1 . . CSVVGSRYYGYTF TGCAGCGTTGTCGGGAGTCGGTACTATGGCTACACCTTC
TRBJ2-5 TRBV24-1 TRBD1 . CATSDPGQGEETQYF TGTGCCACCAGTGACCCGGGACAGGGGGAAGAGACCCAGTACTTC
TRBJ2-3 TRBV5-1 . many CASSFTTDTQYF TGCGCCAGCAGCTTTACCACAGATACGCAGTATTTT
TRBJ2-1 TRBV28 TRBD2 few CASSFTTSETNEQFF TGTGCCAGCAGTTTTACGACTAGCGAGACCAATGAGCAGTTCTTC
TRBJ2-2 TRBV7-3 TRBD2 . CASSSPTSGGHTGELFF TGTGCCAGCAGCTCACCTACTAGCGGGGGACACACCGGGGAGCTGTTTTTT
TRBJ1-2 TRBV15 . . CATSRDLGTYGYTF TGTGCCACCAGCAGAGATTTAGGGACGTACGGCTACACCTTC
TRBJ2-5 TRBV28 . . CASRGAGIMAQYF TGTGCCAGTAGAGGGGCAGGAATCATGGCCCAGTACTTC
TRBJ2-3 TRBV12-3/TRBV12-4 . . CASSLGVGAQYF TGTGCCAGCAGTTTAGGGGTTGGTGCGCAGTATTTT
TRBJ2-3 TRBV29-1 TRBD2 . CSVGLAGTDTQYF TGCAGCGTTGGTCTAGCGGGCACAGATACGCAGTATTTT
TRBJ2-7 TRBV7-6 TRBD2 . CASSPRDYDYEQYF TGTGCCAGCAGCCCCCGGGACTACGACTACGAGCAGTACTTC
TRBJ2-2 TRBV19 . . CATKDPGNTGELFF TGTGCCACTAAGGACCCCGGGAACACCGGGGAGCTGTTTTTT
TRBJ1-1 TRBV29-1 TRBD1 many CSVLGQTLNTEAFF TGCAGCGTCCTGGGACAGACTCTGAACACTGAAGCTTTCTTT
TRBJ2-7 TRBV5-1 . few CASSSTINRRSYEQYF TGCGCCAGCAGCTCTACCATCAACAGGAGGTCCTACGAGCAGTACTTC
TRBJ2-7 TRBV5-5 TRBD1 few CASSSDRVRREQYF TGTGCCAGCAGCTCGGACAGGGTCAGGCGCGAGCAGTACTTC
TRBJ1-1 TRBV12-3/TRBV12-4 . many CASERVNWGVNTEAFF TGTGCCAGCGAAAGGGTTAATTGGGGCGTGAACACTGAAGCTTTCTTT
TRBJ2-3 TRBV5-6 . few CASSLGAARADTQYF TGTGCCAGCAGCTTGGGGGCGGCTCGTGCAGATACGCAGTATTTT
TRBJ2-7 TRBV11-2 . . CASSLGPVVPGEQYF TGTGCCAGCAGCTTAGGTCCAGTAGTGCCGGGGGAGCAGTACTTC
TRBJ1-2 TRBV30 . . CAMGGGYGYTF TGTGCCATGGGAGGGGGCTATGGCTACACCTTC
TRBJ1-6 TRBV10-3 . . CAISDQGRVDNSPLHF TGTGCCATCAGTGATCAGGGAAGAGTGGATAATTCACCCCTCCACTTT
TRBJ2-5 TRBV7-2 . . CASSLGGWERFDKTQYF TGTGCCAGCAGCTTGGGGGGATGGGAGAGGTTTGATAAGACCCAGTACTTC
TRBJ1-2 TRBV7-2 . few CASSLTRQIEYGYTF TGTGCCAGCAGCTTAACCCGACAGATAGAATATGGCTACACCTTC
TRBJ2-6 TRBV10-3 . few CAISESGISGANVLTF TGTGCCATCAGTGAGTCGGGCATCTCTGGGGCCAACGTCCTGACTTTC
TRBJ2-3 TRBV7-2 . many CASSPGADTQYF TGTGCCAGCAGCCCCGGGGCGGATACGCAGTATTTT
TRBJ2-5 TRBV7-9 . few CASSSPESGTQYF TGTGCCAGCAGCTCCCCCGAGTCTGGAACCCAGTACTTC
TRBJ2-1 TRBV7-2 TRBD2 . CASSLLAGASSYNEQFF TGTGCCAGCAGCTTACTAGCGGGGGCAAGCTCCTACAATGAGCAGTTCTTC